This T cell receptor (beta chain) was captured by sequencing in a study of radiotherapy plus CTLA-4 blockade in lung cancer (dated by TCRdb to between 2017 and 2018). For context, the study as a whole: Among the enrolled patients, about 20% had an objective response, and less than 40% reached disease control. Overall results and qualifications from the work: The strongest predictors of response, as reported, were early dynamic changes in blood T cell clones along with a rise in serum interferon-beta after radiation. After treatment with radiotherapy and ipilimumab, TCR clones that originated in tumors expanded in peripheral blood.

V is cut back by 5 bases and J by 3 bases, with 1 base in the junction unmatched. CDR1 and CDR2 are drawn from the germline V gene: MNHEY, SVGAGI. The CDR3, cysteine through phenylalanine, is 12 amino acids long. Just CDR3 DNA is preserved here, 36 bases in frame from base 1. With regard to this clone: Its antigen is currently not known. No clone much larger than this one lies a single base away; base qualities are absent.

The study tested focal radiation therapy combined with CTLA-4 blockade (ipilimumab) in patients with chemo-refractory metastatic non-small-cell lung cancer. The library was prepared using the immunoSEQ multiplex PCR assay. Drawn from immuneACCESS, this table holds only the in-frame rearrangements with V and J called that TCRdb kept. Clones are partly lost; checked studies trace under half to an unresolved V gene and leave the rest unexplained. A total of roughly 62,000 clones appear in this sample, about 72% of them only once. The ten largest clones take up 2.5% to 3% of the sample. This specimen consisted of peripheral blood, obtained from a patient treated with radiotherapy plus ipilimumab. The sequence links TRBV6-5 to TRBJ2-7; TRBD1 fits 7 bases in the junction. This clonotype originated in a human donor with non-small cell lung cancer who had a complete response to radiotherapy plus ipilimumab. DNA sequence: TGTGCCAGCAGTCGACAGGGCTACGAGCAGTACTTC. Translated, it gives CASSRQGYEQYF.